This TCR beta chain was retrieved from a study of T-cell reconstitution after alpha-beta-depleted transplantation in children. V lost 4 bases to trimming and J lost 5 bases, with 15 bases between them. Germline values: CDR1 MGHRA, CDR2 YSYEKL. The CDR3 consists of 15 residues. Points from the study as a whole: Among T cells one year after transplant, newly produced cells accounted for most counts and diversity. The study traced high day-60 TCRbeta diversity in some patients to surviving recipient T cells and thymic progenitors.

This clonotype has ten or more counts. The antigen is unknown. Unique molecular identifiers were built into the TCRbeta library. TCRdb called the PCR reads again in MiXCR, with one record for every CDR3 protein. Of 200,000 or so distinct CDR3 sequences in the sample, 5% to 7.5% were seen once. This receptor was obtained from a girl less than two years old with combined immunodeficiency, due to receive a stem cell transplant. This chain links TRBV4-1 with TRBJ1-5; D is ambiguous. The sequencing used PBMCs, collected before TCRalphabeta/CD19-depleted stem cell transplant. CDR3 residues: CASSPLNLRDQPQHF. The CDR3 DNA reads TGCGCCAGCAGCCCCCTTAATTTGAGGGATCAGCCCCAGCATTTT.